This TCR beta chain was identified during a study of OX40 agonist ivuxolimab in advanced cancers. Study-level information: The patients got ivuxolimab, which is an agonistic anti-OX40 (CD134) antibody. A partial response was reached by three patients: one with hepatocellular carcinoma and two with cutaneous melanoma.

Autoimmune disease history or systemic immunosuppression excluded patients. The assay was immunoSEQ multiplex PCR, and TCRdb's table has in-frame clones only and misses some. The data contain tens of thousands of clones, around four fifths of them singletons. V shed 4 bases and J 5 bases; nucleotides not matched to a gene: 6. Germline V gene lookup returns CDR1 SGHAT and CDR2 FQNNGV. This CDR3 comprises 14 residues. The sample consisted of CD4+ or CD8+ T cells sorted from blood, taken in a trial of the OX40 agonist ivuxolimab. The receptor comes from an adult with an advanced solid tumor such as melanoma, head and neck, liver or kidney cancer. This chain uses TRBV11-2 with TRBJ1-1; TRBD1 aligns across 8 bases. CDR3 in DNA: TGTGCCAGCAGCTCACGACAGGGGTGGACTGAAGCTTTCTTT. Protein product: CASSSRQGWTEAFF.